This T cell receptor beta chain came from a study of blood T cell repertoires in COVID-19. Across the study: COVID-19 samples from acute and convalescent phases originated in the United States, Italy and Spain. PBMCs, B-cell-depleted T cells, or T cells provided the cDNA or gDNA that made up the material.

In the authors' methods: The authors estimated nucleated cell counts from reference gene primer amplification. Libraries were prepared by immunoSEQ multiplex PCR; TCRdb keeps only in-frame clonotypes and omits some of them. V and J calls and clone size come straight from that table; D and trimming were deduced from the DNA. Of tens of thousands of clones in the sample, around 84% were seen once. The specimen sequenced was peripheral blood. This clonotype was sampled from a man over 45 with acute or convalescent COVID-19.

CDR3 sequence: CASSLTANNSPLHF. The CDR3 DNA reads as TGTGCCAGCAGCCTGACAGCCAATAATTCACCCCTCCACTTT. The genes are TRBV7-6 and TRBJ1-6, with D tentatively TRBD1 (5 bases). CDR3 length: 14 residues. With 5 bases removed from V and 5 bases from J, the gap between germline ends came to 10 bases. In germline, CDR1 is SGHVS, CDR2 FNYEAQ. Filled out from reference TRBV7-6 and TRBJ1-6, the complete variable domain reads GAGVSQSPRYKVTKRGQDVALRCDPISGHVSLYWYRQALGQGPEFLTYFNYEAQQDKSGLPNDRFSAERPEGSISTLTIQRTEQRDSAMYRCASSLTANNSPLHFGNGTRLTVT.